Described below is a single T cell receptor beta chain sequence and its context. No antigen is known for it. Germline CDR1 and CDR2: SGHVS and FQNEAQ. The V gene lost 2 bases and the J gene lost 7 bases, with 3 bases spanning the gap. This CDR3 contains 11 residues. This record comes from a study of cytomegalovirus exposure and HLA in healthy donors. PCR was performed using 60 Vbeta and 13 Jbeta primers. Authors' data handling: Per a later analysis, the number of unique TCR beta chains was roughly 80 million, of which about 11 million were shared. Assay: immunoSEQ multiplex PCR; the TCRdb copy retains only in-frame clones and omits some. Clone size and V and J calls were adopted from that table, with D and trimming inferred from the DNA. The repertoire holds 30,000 to 40,000 clones, with over 60% as singletons. Findings of the study overall: 164 TCR beta chains were listed as cytomegalovirus-associated. As was reported, the HLA-A and HLA-B alleles of most subjects were accurately predicted from TCR beta sequences.

This TCR derives from a man aged 25 to 40 in good health and CMV-seronegative. Material: PBMCs. V gene TRBV7-8 combines with J gene TRBJ2-1; D call uncertain. CDR3 sequence (DNA): TGTGCCAGCAGCTTATCGAATGAGCAGTTCTTC. This encodes CASSLSNEQFF. The variable domain in full, with the rest retrieved from reference TRBV7-8 and TRBJ2-1, is GAGVSQSPRYKVAKRGQDVALRCDPISGHVSLFWYQQALGQGPEFLTYFQNEAQLDKSGLPSDRFFAERPEGSVSTLKIQRTQQEDSAVYLCASSLSNEQFFGPGTRLTVL.